This TCR beta chain was sequenced for a study of T cell repertoires in cytomegalovirus infection. TCRdb redid the calling of the reads with MiXCR, one entry per CDR3 protein. This sample has around 550,000 distinct CDR3 sequences, with more than 20% found just once. The CDR3 runs 14 residues. V lost 2 bases and J 3 bases, leaving 11 bases between the germline ends. Germline V gives CDR1 SGHAT, CDR2 FQNNGV. This clonotype was seen a handful of times. V usage is TRBV11-2 and J usage is TRBJ2-7; no clear D. The source is a human donor in good health (CMV status not recorded). Some clones in this sample may be carry-over from other donors' samples. The sample was PBMCs. CDR3 bases: TGTGCCAGCAGCTTAATAGGCCGGGTCTACGAGCAGTACGTC. Amino acids: CASSLIGRVYEQYV.